These 6 T cell receptor beta chains originate from one sample sequenced in a study of CD8 T cells in Susac syndrome. Random hexamers were used to reverse transcribe roughly 0.5 to 1 ug of RNA. From the immunoSEQ multiplex PCR reads, TCRdb called clonotypes with MiXCR, one entry per CDR3 protein. The sample contains 150,000 to 200,000 distinct CDR3 sequences, roughly 94% of which appear only once. Sequencing used CD4+ T cells from PBMCs. The receptors stem from a human donor with multiple sclerosis.

The gene calls are TRBV6-2 or TRBV6-3 and TRBJ2-2; TRBD2 agrees at 13 bases. The trim removed 6 bases at V and 2 bases at J, leaving 6 bases unmatched. CDR1 MNHEY and CDR2 SVGEGT come from the germline V gene. The CDR3 is 17 residues long. The CDR3, as DNA: TGTGCCAGCAGATGGGGACTAGCGGGACGTAACACCGGGGAGCTGTTTTTT. Protein product: CASRWGLAGRNTGELFF.

This chain uses TRBV4-3 with TRBJ1-5; D is possibly TRBD1 (5 bases). Germline CDR1 reads LGHNA; CDR2 reads YSLEER. The CDR3 covers 15 residues. V shed 0 bases and J shed 7 bases, with 13 bases lying between them. The CDR3 protein is CASSQDFQGGQPQHF. The CDR3 nucleotides read TGCGCCAGCAGCCAAGATTTCCAGGGCGGGCAGCCCCAGCATTTT.

V and J are TRBV29-1 and TRBJ2-7, with TRBD1 matching over 7 bases. After removal of 6 bases from V and 2 bases from J, the junction contained 4 bases not matched to a gene. The CDR3 covers 12 residues. Germline assignment: CDR1 SQVTM and CDR2 ANQGSEA. The DNA of the CDR3 is TGCAGCGTACCGGGACAGACCTACGAGCAGTACTTC. It specifies CSVPGQTYEQYF.

The chain uses TRBV5-1 and TRBJ2-1; tentatively, D is TRBD1 or TRBD2 (6 bases each). Germline V gives CDR1 SGHRS, CDR2 YFSETQ. Trimming took 0 bases from V and 2 from J, leaving 12 bases between them. The CDR3 consists of 16 residues. The DNA for the CDR3 is TGCGCCAGCAGCTTGGGGGGGGCCAGAGCCTACAATGAGCAGTTCTTC. Its translation is CASSLGGARAYNEQFF.

V usage is TRBV7-2 and J usage is TRBJ1-1, with 8 bases fitting TRBD1. The CDR3 totals 12 residues. Trimming took 6 bases from V and 7 from J; bases not matched to a gene: 4. CDR1 SGHTA and CDR2 FQGNSA come from the germline V gene. CDR3 coding DNA: TGTGCCAGCAGAAGGACAGGGATTGAAGCTTTCTTT. Amino acids: CASRRTGIEAFF.

The V gene is TRBV10-3, the J gene TRBJ1-2; no firm D call. The CDR3 length is 13 residues. Trimming cost V 4 bases and J 2 bases, with 8 bases left between them. From germline, CDR1 is ENHRY and CDR2 SYGVKD. For the CDR3, the DNA is TGTGCCATCAGTGTGGAGGAAAACTATGGCTACACCTTC. Translation: CAISVEENYGYTF.